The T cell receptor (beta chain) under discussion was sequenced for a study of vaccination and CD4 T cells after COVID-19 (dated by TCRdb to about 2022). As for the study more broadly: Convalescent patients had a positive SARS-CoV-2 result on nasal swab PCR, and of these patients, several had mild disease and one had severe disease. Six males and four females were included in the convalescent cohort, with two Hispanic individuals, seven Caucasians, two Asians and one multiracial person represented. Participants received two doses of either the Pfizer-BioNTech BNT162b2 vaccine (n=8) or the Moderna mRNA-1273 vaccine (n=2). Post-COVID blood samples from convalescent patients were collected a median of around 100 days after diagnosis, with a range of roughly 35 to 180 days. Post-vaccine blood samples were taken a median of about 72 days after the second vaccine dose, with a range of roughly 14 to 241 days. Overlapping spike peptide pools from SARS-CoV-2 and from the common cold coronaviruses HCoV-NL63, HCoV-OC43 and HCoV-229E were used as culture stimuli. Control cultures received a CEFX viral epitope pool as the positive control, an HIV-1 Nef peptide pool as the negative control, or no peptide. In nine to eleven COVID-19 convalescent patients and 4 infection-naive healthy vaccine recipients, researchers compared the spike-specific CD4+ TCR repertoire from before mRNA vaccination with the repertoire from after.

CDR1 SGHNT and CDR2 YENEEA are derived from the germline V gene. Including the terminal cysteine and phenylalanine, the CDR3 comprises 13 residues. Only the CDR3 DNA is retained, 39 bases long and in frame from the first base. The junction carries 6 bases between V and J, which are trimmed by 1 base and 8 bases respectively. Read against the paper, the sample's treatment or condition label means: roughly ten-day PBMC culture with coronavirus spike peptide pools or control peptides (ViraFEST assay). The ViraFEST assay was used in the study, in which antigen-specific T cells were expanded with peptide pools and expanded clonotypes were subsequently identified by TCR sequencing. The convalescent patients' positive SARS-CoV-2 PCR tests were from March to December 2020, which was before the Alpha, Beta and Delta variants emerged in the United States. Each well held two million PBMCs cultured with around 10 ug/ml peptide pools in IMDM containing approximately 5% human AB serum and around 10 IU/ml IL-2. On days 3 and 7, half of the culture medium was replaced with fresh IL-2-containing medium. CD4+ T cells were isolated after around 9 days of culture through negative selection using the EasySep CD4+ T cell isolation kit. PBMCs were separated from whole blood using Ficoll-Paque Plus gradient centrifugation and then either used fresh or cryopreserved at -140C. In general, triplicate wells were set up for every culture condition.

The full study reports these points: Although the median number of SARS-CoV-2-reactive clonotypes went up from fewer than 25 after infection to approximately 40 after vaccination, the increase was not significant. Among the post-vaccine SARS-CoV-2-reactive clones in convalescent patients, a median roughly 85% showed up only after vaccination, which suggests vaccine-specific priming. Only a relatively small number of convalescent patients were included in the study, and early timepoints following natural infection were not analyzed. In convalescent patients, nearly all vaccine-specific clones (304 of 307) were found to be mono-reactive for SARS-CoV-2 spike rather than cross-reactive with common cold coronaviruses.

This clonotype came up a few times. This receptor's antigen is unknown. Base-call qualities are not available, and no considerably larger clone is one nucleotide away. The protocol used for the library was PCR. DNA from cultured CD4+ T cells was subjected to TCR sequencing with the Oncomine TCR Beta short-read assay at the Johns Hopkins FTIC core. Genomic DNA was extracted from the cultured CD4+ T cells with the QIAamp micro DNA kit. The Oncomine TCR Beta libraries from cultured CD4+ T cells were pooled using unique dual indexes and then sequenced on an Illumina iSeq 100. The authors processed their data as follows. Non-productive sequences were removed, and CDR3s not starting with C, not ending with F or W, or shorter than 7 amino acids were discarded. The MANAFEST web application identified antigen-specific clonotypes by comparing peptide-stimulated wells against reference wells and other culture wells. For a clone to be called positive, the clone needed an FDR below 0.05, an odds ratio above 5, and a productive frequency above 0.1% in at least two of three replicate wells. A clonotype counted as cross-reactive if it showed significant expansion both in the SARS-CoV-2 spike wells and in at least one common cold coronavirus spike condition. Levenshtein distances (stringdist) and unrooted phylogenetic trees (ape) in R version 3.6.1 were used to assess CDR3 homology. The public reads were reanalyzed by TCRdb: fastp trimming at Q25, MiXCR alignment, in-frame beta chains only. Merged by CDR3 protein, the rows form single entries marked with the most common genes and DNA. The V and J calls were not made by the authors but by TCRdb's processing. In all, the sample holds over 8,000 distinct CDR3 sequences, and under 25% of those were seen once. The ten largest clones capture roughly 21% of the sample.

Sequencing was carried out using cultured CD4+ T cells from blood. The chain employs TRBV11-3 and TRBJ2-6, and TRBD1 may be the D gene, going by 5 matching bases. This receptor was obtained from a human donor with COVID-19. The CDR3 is CASSLGGSNVLTF. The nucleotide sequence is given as TGTGCCAGCAGCTTAGGGGGCTCCAACGTCCTGACTTTC. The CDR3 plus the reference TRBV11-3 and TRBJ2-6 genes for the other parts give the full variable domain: EAGVVQSPRYKIIEKKQPVAFWCNPISGHNTLYWYLQNLGQGPELLIRYENEEAVDDSQLPKDRFSAERLKGVDSTLKIQPAELGDSAVYLCASSLGGSNVLTFGAGSRLTVL.